A single sample gave rise to the 9 T cell receptor beta chains below, sequenced in a study of cytomegalovirus exposure and HLA in healthy donors. PCR primers comprised 60 Vbeta and 13 Jbeta primers. Assay used: immunoSEQ multiplex PCR; TCRdb lists only in-frame clones, some missing. Of under 150,000 clones in the sample, roughly a tenth were seen once. The specimen sequenced was PBMCs. These receptors all come from a male donor in good health and CMV-seronegative.

This chain links TRBV6-6 with TRBJ2-5; 11 nucleotides agree with TRBD2. With V trimmed by 6 bases and J by 3 bases, 9 bases remained unmatched. This CDR3 has 16 amino acids. The V gene's germline CDR1 is MNHNY and CDR2 SVGAGI (reference sequence). As DNA, the CDR3 is TGTGCCAGCAGGGGAACTAGCGGGGGACAGGAAGAGACCCAGTACTTC. Residues: CASRGTSGGQEETQYF.

The DNA for the CDR3 is TGTGCCAGCAGTGACATCGGCCCGGGTCGGCACGAGCAGTACTTC. It codes for CASSDIGPGRHEQYF. The chain uses TRBV25-1 and TRBJ2-7; D is undetermined. Trimming left V 3 bases short and J 5 bases short, with 17 bases between. The germline gives CDR1 MGHDK, CDR2 SYGVNS. The CDR3 contains 15 residues.

By sample fraction, this clone is medium-sized. The rearrangement joins TRBV6-4 to TRBJ2-1; D may be TRBD2 (6 bases). Germline CDR1 MRHNA, CDR2 SNTAGT. The CDR3 totals 14 residues. V lost 3 bases and J lost 5, with 11 bases in between. CDR3 loop: CASSEGGNHNEQFF. The CDR3, as DNA: TGTGCCAGCAGTGAAGGAGGGAACCACAATGAGCAGTTCTTC.

V and J are TRBV14 and TRBJ2-2; D is possibly TRBD1 (5 bases). The germline V gene encodes CDR1 SGHDN and CDR2 FVKESK. V was clipped by 4 bases and J by 4 bases, with 16 bases between them. The CDR3 covers 16 residues. The CDR3 sequence: CASSPLDSLITGELFF. The CDR3 nucleotides are TGTGCCAGCAGCCCCTTAGACAGCCTAATCACCGGGGAGCTGTTTTTT. The entire variable domain, with the rest obtained from reference TRBV14 and TRBJ2-2, is as follows: EAGVTQFPSHSVIEKGQTVTLRCDPISGHDNLYWYRRVMGKEIKFLLHFVKESKQDESGMPNNRFLAERTGGTYSTLKVQPAELEDSGVYFCASSPLDSLITGELFFGEGSRLTVL.

V is TRBV10-3 and J is TRBJ2-1; 8 nucleotides agree with TRBD1. The CDR3 extends over 12 amino acids. Trimming at V came to 11 bases and at J to 5 bases, leaving 5 bases not matched to a gene. CDR1 ENHRY and CDR2 SYGVKD come from the germline V gene. The CDR3 nucleotides are TGTGCCTCCCAGGACAGGGACAATGAGCAGTTCTTC. It codes for CASQDRDNEQFF.

This sequence joins TRBV4-1 and TRBJ1-5; 9 bases are shared with TRBD1. Trimming took 0 bases from V and 6 from J; bases not matched to a gene: 3. This CDR3 comprises 15 residues. Germline CDR1 is MGHRA and CDR2 is YSYEKL. The CDR3 sequence is CASSQEGTGFQPQHF. In DNA form, the CDR3 reads TGCGCCAGCAGCCAAGAAGGGACAGGGTTTCAGCCCCAGCATTTT.

The sample holds a few counts of this clone. The rearrangement uses TRBV5-1 and TRBJ2-2; the match to TRBD1 covers 8 bases. V trimming: 7 bases; J trimming: 6 bases; junction bases outside the gene matches: 2. The CDR3 loop spans 12 amino acids. From germline, CDR1 is SGHRS and CDR2 YFSETQ. CDR3 protein: CASGQGPGELFF. DNA for the CDR3: TGCGCCAGCGGACAGGGACCCGGGGAGCTGTTTTTT. Full variable domain (remainder filled in from reference TRBV5-1 and TRBJ2-2): KAGVTQTPRYLIKTRGQQVTLSCSPISGHRSVSWYQQTPGQGLQFLFEYFSETQRNKGNFPGRFSGRQFSNSRSEMNVSTLELGDSALYLCASGQGPGELFFGEGSRLTVL.

This rearrangement joins TRBV4-3 to TRBJ1-2, with 9 bases that match TRBD1. Trimming at V came to 4 bases and at J to 2 bases, leaving 2 bases not matched to a gene. In germline, CDR1 is LGHNA, CDR2 YSLEER. The CDR3 has 14 residues. The CDR3 DNA follows: TGCGCCAGCAGCCCCGACAGGGGGAACTATGGCTACACCTTC. Its protein product is CASSPDRGNYGYTF.

The chain joins TRBV4-1 to TRBJ2-3; the match to TRBD2 covers 9 bases. This CDR3 region has 17 residues. Trimming took 4 bases from V and 0 from J; bases not matched to a gene: 8. Germline V lookup: CDR1 MGHRA, CDR2 YSYEKL. The CDR3 DNA sequence: TGCGCCAGCAGCCTCACGACTAGCGGTACTAGCACAGATACGCAGTATTTT. Translating gives CASSLTTSGTSTDTQYF.